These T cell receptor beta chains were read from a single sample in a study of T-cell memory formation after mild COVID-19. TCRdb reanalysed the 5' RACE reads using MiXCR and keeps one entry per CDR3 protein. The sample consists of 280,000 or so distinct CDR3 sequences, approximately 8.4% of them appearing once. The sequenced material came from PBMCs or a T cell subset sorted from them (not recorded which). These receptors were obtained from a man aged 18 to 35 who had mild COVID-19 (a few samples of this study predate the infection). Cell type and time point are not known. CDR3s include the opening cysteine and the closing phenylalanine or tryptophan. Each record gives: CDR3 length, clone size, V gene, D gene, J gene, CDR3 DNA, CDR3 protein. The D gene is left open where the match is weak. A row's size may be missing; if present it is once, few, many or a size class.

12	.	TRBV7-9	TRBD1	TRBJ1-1	TGTGCCAGCAGCGGCGACAGGGGGGAAGCTTTCTTT	CASSGDRGEAFF
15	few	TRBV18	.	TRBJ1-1	TGTGCCAGCTCACCATCGGGACCCGCCAGGACTGAAGCTTTCTTT	CASSPSGPARTEAFF
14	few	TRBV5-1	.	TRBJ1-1	TGCGCCAGCAGCTTGGGGGCGGGAGAGGGCTCCGCTTTCTTT	CASSLGAGEGSAFF
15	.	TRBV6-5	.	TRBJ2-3	TGTGCCAGCACGAGGGGTGGACAGTTCACAGATACGCAGTATTTT	CASTRGGQFTDTQYF
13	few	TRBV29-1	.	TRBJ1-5	TGCAGCGTTTATCCGGGAGGCAATCAGCCCCAGCATTTT	CSVYPGGNQPQHF
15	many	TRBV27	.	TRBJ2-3	TGTGCCAGCAGTACCACGGGCCGAAGCACAGATACGCAGTATTTT	CASSTTGRSTDTQYF
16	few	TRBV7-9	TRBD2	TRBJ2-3	TGTGCCAGCAGCCCCCGGCCGGGGGGGCCCACAGATACGCAGTATTTT	CASSPRPGGPTDTQYF
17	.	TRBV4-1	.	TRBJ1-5	TGCGCCAGCAGCCAAGAAAGAGGGGGGCCCGGCAATCAGCCCCAGCATTTT	CASSQERGGPGNQPQHF
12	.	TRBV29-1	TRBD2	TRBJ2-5	TGCAGCGTAGGGGACTATAAGAGAGACCAGTACTTC	CSVGDYKRDQYF
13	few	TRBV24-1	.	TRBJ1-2	TGTGCCACCAGTGAAGGTCCAGACTATGGCTACACCTTC	CATSEGPDYGYTF
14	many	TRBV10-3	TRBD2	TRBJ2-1	TGTGCCATCAGGCTTAGCGGGGGGGACAATGAGCAGTTCTTC	CAIRLSGGDNEQFF
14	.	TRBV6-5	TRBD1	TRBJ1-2	TGTGCCAGCAGTTCACACAGGGGGAACTATGGCTACACCTTC	CASSSHRGNYGYTF
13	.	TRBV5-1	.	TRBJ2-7	TGCGCCAGCAGGGGCCCTACGTCCCACGAGCAGTACTTC	CASRGPTSHEQYF
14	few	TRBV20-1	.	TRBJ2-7	TGCAGTGCAGAATGGGGGGCCAACACCTACGAGCAGTACTTC	CSAEWGANTYEQYF
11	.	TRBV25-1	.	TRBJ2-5	TGTGCCAGCAGTGATCGTGGGACCCAGTACTTC	CASSDRGTQYF
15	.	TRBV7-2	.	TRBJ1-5	TGTGCCAGCAGCCAATCAGGGAGACCTAACCAGCCCCAGCATTTT	CASSQSGRPNQPQHF
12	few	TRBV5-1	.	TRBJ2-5	TGCGCCAGCAGCTTGCAGGTAGAGACCCAGTACTTC	CASSLQVETQYF
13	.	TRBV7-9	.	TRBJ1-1	TGTGCCAGCAGCCCGACACAGGGCGCTGAAGCTTTCTTT	CASSPTQGAEAFF
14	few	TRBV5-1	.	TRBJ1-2	TGCGCCAGCAGGCCTGGGGGTTCGGGCTATGGCTACACCTTC	CASRPGGSGYGYTF
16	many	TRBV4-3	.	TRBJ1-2	TGCGCCAGCAGCCAAGAAGGGCTACAGGGAGCCTATGGCTACACCTTC	CASSQEGLQGAYGYTF
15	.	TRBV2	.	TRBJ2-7	TGTGCCAGCAGTGAGGGCGTCACCCTCATCTACGAGCAGTACTTC	CASSEGVTLIYEQYF
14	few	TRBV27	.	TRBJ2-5	TGTGCCAGCAGTTTACTGTCCGGCCAAGAGACCCAGTACTTC	CASSLLSGQETQYF
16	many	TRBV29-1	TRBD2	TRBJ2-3	TGCAGCGTTGTCCGACTAGCGGGAGCTAGCACAGATACGCAGTATTTT	CSVVRLAGASTDTQYF
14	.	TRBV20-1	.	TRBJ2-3	TGCAGTGCTAGAGATCCGAAGGGATCCACAAGGCAGTATTTT	CSARDPKGSTRQYF
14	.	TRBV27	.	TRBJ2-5	TGTGCCAGCAGTCTCAAGCGGGACCAAGAGACCCAGTACTTC	CASSLKRDQETQYF
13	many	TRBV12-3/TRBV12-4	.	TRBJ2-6	TGTGCCACCCGTCCTGCTGGGGCCAACGTCCTGACTTTC	CATRPAGANVLTF
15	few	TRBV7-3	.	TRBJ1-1	TGTGCCAGCAGCTTAAATACAGGGATGAACACTGAAGCTTTCTTT	CASSLNTGMNTEAFF
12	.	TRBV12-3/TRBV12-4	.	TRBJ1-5	TGTGCCAGCACCGCCGGTTATCAGCCCCAGCATTTT	CASTAGYQPQHF
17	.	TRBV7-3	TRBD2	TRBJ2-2	TGTGCCAGCAGCTTAGGGGGGACTAGCGGGAGCACCGGGGAGCTGTTTTTT	CASSLGGTSGSTGELFF
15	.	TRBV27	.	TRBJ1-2	TGTGCCAGCAGTTTATGGGCAGGGATTAACTATGGCTACACCTTC	CASSLWAGINYGYTF
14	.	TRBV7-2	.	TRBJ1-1	TGTGCCAGCAGCTCCGGACAGTTGAACACTGAAGCTTTCTTT	CASSSGQLNTEAFF
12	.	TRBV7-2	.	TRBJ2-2	TGTGCCAGCAGCTTTACGGTCGGGGAGCTGTTTTTT	CASSFTVGELFF
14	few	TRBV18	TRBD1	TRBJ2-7	TGTGCCAGCTCAGCCAGGGACAGTTCCTACGAGCAGTACTTC	CASSARDSSYEQYF
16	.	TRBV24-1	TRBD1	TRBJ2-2	TGTGCCACCAGAATAACAGGGGGCGCGGTGGCCGGGGAGCTGTTTTTT	CATRITGGAVAGELFF
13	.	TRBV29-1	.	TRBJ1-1	TGCAGCGTTGCCCATGGAACGAACACTGAAGCTTTCTTT	CSVAHGTNTEAFF
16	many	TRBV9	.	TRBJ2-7	TGTGCCAGCAGCGTAGGGGCAGGGACGAGTTCCTACGAGCAGTACTTC	CASSVGAGTSSYEQYF
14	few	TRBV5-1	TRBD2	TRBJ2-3	TGCGCCAGTCGACTTAGCGGGGGTGGAGATACGCAGTATTTT	CASRLSGGGDTQYF
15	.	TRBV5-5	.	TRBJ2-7	TGTGCCAGCAGCTTTTTCAGGGCAAGAAGGGGCGAGCAGTACTTC	CASSFFRARRGEQYF
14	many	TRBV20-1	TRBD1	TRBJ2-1	TGCAGTGCTAGGGGGAGGACAGGGTCCAATGAGCAGTTCTTC	CSARGRTGSNEQFF
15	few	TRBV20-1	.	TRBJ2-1	TGCAGTGCTAGACGTCTACGGAGCTCCTACAATGAGCAGTTCTTC	CSARRLRSSYNEQFF
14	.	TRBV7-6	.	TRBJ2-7	TGTGCCAGCAGCTTAGAGACGGGATCCTACGAGCAGTACTTC	CASSLETGSYEQYF
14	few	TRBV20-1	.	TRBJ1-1	TGCAGTGCTAGAGTAAGGACAGTGAACACTGAAGCTTTCTTT	CSARVRTVNTEAFF
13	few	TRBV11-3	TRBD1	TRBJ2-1	TGTGCCAGCAGCTTGGCAGGGGGCAGTGAGCAGTTCTTC	CASSLAGGSEQFF
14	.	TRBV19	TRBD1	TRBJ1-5	TGTGCCAGTAGTATGGGGACAGAATTTAAGCCCCAGCATTTT	CASSMGTEFKPQHF
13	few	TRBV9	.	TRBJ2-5	TGTGCCAGCAGCTCAGGGTTGGTAAAGACCCAGTACTTC	CASSSGLVKTQYF
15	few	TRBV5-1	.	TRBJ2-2	TGCGCCAGCAGTCGGCGATACCCCGACACCGGGGAGCTGTTTTTT	CASSRRYPDTGELFF
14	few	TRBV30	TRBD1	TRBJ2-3	TGTGCCTGGAGTGTACAGGGGATTGTGGATACGCAGTATTTT	CAWSVQGIVDTQYF